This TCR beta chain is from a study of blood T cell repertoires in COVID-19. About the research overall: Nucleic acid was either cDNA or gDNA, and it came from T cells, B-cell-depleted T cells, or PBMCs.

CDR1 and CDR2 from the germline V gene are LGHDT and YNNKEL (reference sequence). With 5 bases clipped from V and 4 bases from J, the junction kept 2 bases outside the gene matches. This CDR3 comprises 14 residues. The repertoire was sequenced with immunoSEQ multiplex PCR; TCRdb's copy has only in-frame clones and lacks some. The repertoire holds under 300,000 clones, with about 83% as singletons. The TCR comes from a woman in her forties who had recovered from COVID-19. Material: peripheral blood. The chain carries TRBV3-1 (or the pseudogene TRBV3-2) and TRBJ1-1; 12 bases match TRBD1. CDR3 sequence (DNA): TGTGCCAGCAGCTGGGGACAGGGGGCCACTGAAGCTTTCTTT. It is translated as CASSWGQGATEAFF.